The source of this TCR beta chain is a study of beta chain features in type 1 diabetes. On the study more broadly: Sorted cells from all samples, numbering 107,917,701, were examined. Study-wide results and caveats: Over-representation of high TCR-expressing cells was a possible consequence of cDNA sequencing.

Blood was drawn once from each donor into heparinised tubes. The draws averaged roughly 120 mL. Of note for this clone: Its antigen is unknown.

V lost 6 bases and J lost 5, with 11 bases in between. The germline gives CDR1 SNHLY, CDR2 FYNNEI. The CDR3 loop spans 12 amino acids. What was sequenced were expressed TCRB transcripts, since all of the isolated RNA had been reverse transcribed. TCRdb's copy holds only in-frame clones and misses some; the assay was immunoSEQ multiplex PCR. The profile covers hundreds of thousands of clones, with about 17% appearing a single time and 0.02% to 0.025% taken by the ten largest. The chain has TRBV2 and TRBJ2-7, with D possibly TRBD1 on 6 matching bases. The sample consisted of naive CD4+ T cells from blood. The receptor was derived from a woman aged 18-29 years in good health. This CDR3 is CASRTTGNEQYF. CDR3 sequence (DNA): TGTGCCAGCAGGACTACAGGGAACGAGCAGTACTTC.